This T cell receptor beta chain derives from a study of blood T cell repertoires in COVID-19. Overall study context: PBMCs, B-cell-depleted T cells, or T cells were the source of the cDNA or gDNA that made up the material.

TCRdb keeps only in-frame clones here, not all; method: immunoSEQ multiplex PCR. There are 140,000 or so clones in the sample; 80% to 90% occur only once, and 9.5% to 13% lies in the top ten. CDR1 and CDR2 (germline): LNHNV, YYDKDF (reference sequence). The CDR3 has 13 amino acids. Germline trimming cut 3 bases from V and 4 bases from J; bases unmatched to any gene: 1. The V gene is TRBV15, the J gene TRBJ2-5; TRBD1 agrees at 8 bases. The clonotype was recovered from a man in his sixties with active or convalescent COVID-19. Sequenced material: peripheral blood. The CDR3 coding sequence is TGTGCCACCAGCAGCGACAGGGGAGAGACCCAGTACTTC. Amino acid sequence: CATSSDRGETQYF.